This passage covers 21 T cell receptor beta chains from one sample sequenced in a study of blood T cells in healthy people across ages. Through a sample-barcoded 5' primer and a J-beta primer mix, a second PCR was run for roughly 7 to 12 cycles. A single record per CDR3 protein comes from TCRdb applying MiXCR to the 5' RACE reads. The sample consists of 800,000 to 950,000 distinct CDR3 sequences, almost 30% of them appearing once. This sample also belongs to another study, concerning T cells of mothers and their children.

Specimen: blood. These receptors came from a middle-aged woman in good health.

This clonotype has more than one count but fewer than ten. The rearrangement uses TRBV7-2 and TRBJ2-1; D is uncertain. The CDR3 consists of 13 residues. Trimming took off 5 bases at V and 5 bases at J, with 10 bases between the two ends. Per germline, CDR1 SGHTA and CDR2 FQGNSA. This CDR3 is CASSRSGDNEQFF. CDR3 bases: TGTGCCAGCAGCCGTTCTGGGGACAATGAGCAGTTCTTC.

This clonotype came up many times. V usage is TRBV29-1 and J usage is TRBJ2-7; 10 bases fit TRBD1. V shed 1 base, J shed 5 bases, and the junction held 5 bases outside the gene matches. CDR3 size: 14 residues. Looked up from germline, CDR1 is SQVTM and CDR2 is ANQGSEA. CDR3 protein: CSVEGRQGADEQYF. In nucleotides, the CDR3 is TGCAGCGTTGAAGGTAGACAGGGGGCGGACGAGCAGTACTTC.

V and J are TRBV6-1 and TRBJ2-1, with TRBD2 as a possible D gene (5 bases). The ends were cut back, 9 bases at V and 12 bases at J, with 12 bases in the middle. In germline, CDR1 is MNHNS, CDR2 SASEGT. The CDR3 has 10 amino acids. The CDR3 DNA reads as TGTGCCAGTCGTGGAGGCGGGCAGTTCTTC. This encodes CASRGGGQFF.

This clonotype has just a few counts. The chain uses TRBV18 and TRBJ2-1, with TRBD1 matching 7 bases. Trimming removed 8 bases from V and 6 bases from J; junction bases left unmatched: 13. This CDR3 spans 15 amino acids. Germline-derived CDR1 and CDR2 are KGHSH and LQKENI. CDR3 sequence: CASPQGQGEINEQFF. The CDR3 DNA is TGTGCCAGCCCTCAGGGGCAGGGGGAGATCAATGAGCAGTTCTTC.

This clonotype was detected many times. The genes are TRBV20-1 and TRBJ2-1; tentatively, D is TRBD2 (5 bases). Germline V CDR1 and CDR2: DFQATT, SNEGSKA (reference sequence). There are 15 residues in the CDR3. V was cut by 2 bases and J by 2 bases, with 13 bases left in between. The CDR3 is CSARWGAITYNEQFF. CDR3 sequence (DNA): TGCAGTGCTAGATGGGGAGCTATCACCTACAATGAGCAGTTCTTC.

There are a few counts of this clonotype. The DNA of the CDR3 is TGTGCCAGCCTGAAGGGATCTAATGAAAAACTGTTTTTT. This sequence encodes CASLKGSNEKLFF. The gene calls are TRBV12-3 or TRBV12-4 and TRBJ1-4; D gene ambiguous. This CDR3 region has 13 residues. With 8 bases removed from V and 3 bases from J, the gap between germline ends came to 10 bases.

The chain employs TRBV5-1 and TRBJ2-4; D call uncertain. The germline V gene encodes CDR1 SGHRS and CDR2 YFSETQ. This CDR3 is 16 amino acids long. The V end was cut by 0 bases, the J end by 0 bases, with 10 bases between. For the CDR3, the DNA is TGCGCCAGCAGCTTGGTTGGGATTCTAGCCAAAAACATTCAGTACTTC. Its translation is CASSLVGILAKNIQYF.

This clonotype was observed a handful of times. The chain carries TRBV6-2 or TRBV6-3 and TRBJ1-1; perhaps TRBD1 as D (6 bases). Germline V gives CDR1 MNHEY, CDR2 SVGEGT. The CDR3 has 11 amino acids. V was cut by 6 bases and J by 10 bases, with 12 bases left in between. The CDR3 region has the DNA TGTGCCAGCAGGGAGGGACATCCAGCTTTCTTT. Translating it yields CASREGHPAFF.

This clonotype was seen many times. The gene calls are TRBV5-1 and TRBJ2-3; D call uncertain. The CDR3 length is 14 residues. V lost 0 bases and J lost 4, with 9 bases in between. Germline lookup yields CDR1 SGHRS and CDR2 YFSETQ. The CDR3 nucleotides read TGCGCCAGCAGCTTGGACTCCGTTGCAGATACGCAGTATTTT. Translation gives CASSLDSVADTQYF.

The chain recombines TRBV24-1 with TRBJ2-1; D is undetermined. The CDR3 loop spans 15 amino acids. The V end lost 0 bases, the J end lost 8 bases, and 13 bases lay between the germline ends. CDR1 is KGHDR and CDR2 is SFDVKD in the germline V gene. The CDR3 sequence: CATSDLTRTGDEQFF. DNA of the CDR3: TGTGCCACCAGTGATTTGACCCGGACCGGCGATGAGCAGTTCTTC.

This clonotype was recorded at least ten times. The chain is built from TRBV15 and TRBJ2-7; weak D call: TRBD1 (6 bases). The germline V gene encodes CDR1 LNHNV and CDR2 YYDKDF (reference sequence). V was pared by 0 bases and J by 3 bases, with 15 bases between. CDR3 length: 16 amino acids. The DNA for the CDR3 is TGTGCCACCAGCAGAGATCAGGGCCAGGGGCTCTACGAGCAGTACTTC. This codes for CATSRDQGQGLYEQYF.

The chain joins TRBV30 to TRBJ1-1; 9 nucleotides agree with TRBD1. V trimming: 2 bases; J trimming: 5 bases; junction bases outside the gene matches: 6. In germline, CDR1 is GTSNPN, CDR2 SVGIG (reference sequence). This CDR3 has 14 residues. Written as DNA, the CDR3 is TGTGCCTGGAGTTCGGGACAGGGACATACTGAAGCTTTCTTT. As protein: CAWSSGQGHTEAFF.

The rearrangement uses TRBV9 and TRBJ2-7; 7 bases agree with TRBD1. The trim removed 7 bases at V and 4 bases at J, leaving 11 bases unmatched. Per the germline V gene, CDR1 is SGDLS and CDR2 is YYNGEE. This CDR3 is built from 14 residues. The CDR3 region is CASGQGDRGYEQYF. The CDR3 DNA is TGTGCCAGCGGGCAGGGGGACCGGGGATACGAGCAGTACTTC.

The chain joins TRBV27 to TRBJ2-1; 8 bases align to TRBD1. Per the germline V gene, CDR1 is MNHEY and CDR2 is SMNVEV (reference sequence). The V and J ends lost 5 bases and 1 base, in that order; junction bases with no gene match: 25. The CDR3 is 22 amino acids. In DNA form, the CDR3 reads TGTGCCAGCAGTACCTTTTCTATCACTCAGGGGGCCGCGTTCAGGTCCTACAATGAGCAGTTCTTC. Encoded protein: CASSTFSITQGAAFRSYNEQFF.

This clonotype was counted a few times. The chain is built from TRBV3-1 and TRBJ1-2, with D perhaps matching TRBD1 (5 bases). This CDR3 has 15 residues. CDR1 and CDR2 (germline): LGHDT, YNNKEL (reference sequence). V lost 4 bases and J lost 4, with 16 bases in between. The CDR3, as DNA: TGTGCCAGCAGCCCAGAGGTGGGCAGGGTCTATGGCTACACCTTC. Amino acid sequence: CASSPEVGRVYGYTF. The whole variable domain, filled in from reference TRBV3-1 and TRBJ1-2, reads DTAVSQTPKYLVTQMGNDKSIKCEQNLGHDTMYWYKQDSKKFLKIMFSYNNKELIINETVPNRFSPKSPDKAHLNLHINSLELGDSAVYFCASSPEVGRVYGYTFGSGTRLTVV.

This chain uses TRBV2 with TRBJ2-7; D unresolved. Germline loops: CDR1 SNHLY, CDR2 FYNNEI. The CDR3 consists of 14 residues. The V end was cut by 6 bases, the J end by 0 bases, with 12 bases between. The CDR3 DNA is TGTGCCAGCAGGTTGCTGGGGTCCTCCTACGAGCAGTACTTC. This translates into CASRLLGSSYEQYF.

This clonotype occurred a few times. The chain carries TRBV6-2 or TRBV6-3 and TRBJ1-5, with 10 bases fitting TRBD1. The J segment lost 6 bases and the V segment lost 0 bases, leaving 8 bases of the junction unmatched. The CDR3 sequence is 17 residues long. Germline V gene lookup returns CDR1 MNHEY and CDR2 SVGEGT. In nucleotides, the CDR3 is TGTGCCAGCAGTTACTCAAGGGACAGGGGCCTCAGTCAGCCCCAGCATTTT. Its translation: CASSYSRDRGLSQPQHF.

CDR3 nucleotides: TGTGCCAGCAGTATCCAGACAGGGGTTCAAGCTTTCTTT. Protein product: CASSIQTGVQAFF. The chain links TRBV6-5 to TRBJ1-1, with TRBD1 matching over 8 bases. V shed 5 bases and J 9 bases; nucleotides not matched to a gene: 8. This CDR3 is built from 13 residues. The germline CDR1 and CDR2 sequences are MNHEY and SVGAGI.

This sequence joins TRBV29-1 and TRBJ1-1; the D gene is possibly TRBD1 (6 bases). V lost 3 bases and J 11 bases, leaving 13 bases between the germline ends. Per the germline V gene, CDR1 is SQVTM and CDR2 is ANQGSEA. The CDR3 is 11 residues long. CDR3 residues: CSVDRGRMAFF. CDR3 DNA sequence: TGCAGCGTTGACAGGGGAAGGATGGCTTTCTTT.

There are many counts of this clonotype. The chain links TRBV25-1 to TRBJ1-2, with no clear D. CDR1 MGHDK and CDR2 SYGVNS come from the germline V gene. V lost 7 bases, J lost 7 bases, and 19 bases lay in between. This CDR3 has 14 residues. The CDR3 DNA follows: TGTGCCAGCACCGCTGACATCATGAGTGGTGGCTACACCTTC. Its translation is CASTADIMSGGYTF.

Here the CDR3 reads CASSATSGYEQYF. The CDR3 region has the DNA TGTGCCAGCAGCGCTACTAGTGGGTACGAGCAGTACTTC. The chain carries TRBV5-4 and TRBJ2-7; D perhaps matches TRBD2 (5 bases). Trimming shortened V by 4 bases and J by 4 bases, and 12 bases separated the two germline ends. The CDR3 extends over 13 amino acids. The germline V gene encodes CDR1 SGHNT and CDR2 YYREEE (reference sequence).